The T cell receptor (beta chain) described here comes from a study of blood T cell repertoires in COVID-19. Overall study context: Samples representing acute and convalescent COVID-19 were sourced from the United States, Italy and Spain. T cells, B-cell-depleted T cells, or PBMCs provided the cDNA or gDNA that served as material.

As processed by the authors: The authors estimated nucleated cell counts from reference gene primer amplification. Method: immunoSEQ multiplex PCR; TCRdb's copy keeps in-frame clones and lacks some. V and J calls and clone size are given by that table; D and trimming were obtained from the DNA. The sample holds about 75,000 clones; 88% are singletons and the top ten take roughly a fifth. CDR3 length: 16 residues. The junction had 8 bases not matched to a gene; V was cut back by 1 base and J by 8 bases. Looked up from germline, CDR1 is LGHNA and CDR2 is YSLEER. This sequence originates from a human donor in a cohort sampled during active COVID-19. Sequencing used peripheral blood. The rearrangement links TRBV4-3 to TRBJ1-6; 7 nucleotides agree with TRBD1. The DNA of the CDR3 is TGCGCCAGCAGCCAAGTGGCGCAGGGGGTTGATTCACCCCTCCACTTT. Protein product: CASSQVAQGVDSPLHF.